This is a list of T cell receptor beta chains from one sample in a study of shared clonotypes between healthy human individuals. Sequencing was performed with immunoSEQ multiplex PCR; in TCRdb, only in-frame clones are kept and a portion is missing. The sample shows approximately 2.3 million clones, about 92% of them seen only once. Material for sequencing was naive CD4+ T cells from PBMCs. The receptor source for this set is a young man in good health. Some clones in this sample may be carry-over from other donors' samples. Each CDR3 is given with its conserved first and last residue. The D gene is left open where the match is weak. The size entry is marked missing in some rows and otherwise reads once, few, many or a size class.

NA	TRBV6-1	NA	TRBJ2-7	TGTGCCAGCAGTGAAGCTTGGGACGGTCCCTACGAGCAGTACTTC	CASSEAWDGPYEQYF
NA	TRBV7-2	NA	TRBJ1-1	TGTGCCAGCAGCTTGGCTCTTACGTCTGAAGCTTTCTTT	CASSLALTSEAFF
NA	TRBV15	NA	TRBJ2-4	TGTGCCACCAGCAGAGATAGAATGGGGATAGACATTCAGTACTTC	CATSRDRMGIDIQYF
TRBD1	TRBV2	NA	TRBJ2-3	TGTGCCAGCAAAAGGGACAGAAACACAGATACGCAGTATTTT	CASKRDRNTDTQYF
TRBD1	TRBV7-9	once	TRBJ1-5	TGTGCCAGCAGCTCCGACAGGGGAGGCAATCAGCCCCAGCATTTT	CASSSDRGGNQPQHF
NA	TRBV11-2	once	TRBJ1-3	TGTGCCAGCAGCTTAGACAGAACCTCTGGAAACACCATATATTTT	CASSLDRTSGNTIYF
NA	TRBV5-1	NA	TRBJ2-7	TGCGCCAGCAGCCTACCTGAGGCGGGGTCCTACGAGCAGTACTTC	CASSLPEAGSYEQYF
NA	TRBV28	NA	TRBJ1-1	TGTGCCAGCAGTCCACCAAGGACGGACACTGAAGCTTTCTTT	CASSPPRTDTEAFF
NA	TRBV5-1	few	TRBJ1-1	TGCGCCAGCTGGGAGGGGCAGCGGTTTAACACTGAAGCTTTCTTT	CASWEGQRFNTEAFF
NA	TRBV7-9	NA	TRBJ1-1	TGTGCCAGCAGCTTAAGGGGGGGTGGCACTGAAGCTTTCTTT	CASSLRGGGTEAFF
NA	TRBV5-4	NA	TRBJ2-1	TGTGCCAGCAGCCCCAGACAGACCAATGAGCAGTTCTTC	CASSPRQTNEQFF
TRBD2	TRBV5-1	NA	TRBJ2-2	TGCGCCAGCAGCTTGTGGGGTAGCGGGATTAGTGCCGGGGAGCTGTTTTTT	CASSLWGSGISAGELFF
TRBD2	TRBV2	NA	TRBJ2-3	TGTGCCAGCAGAAGACAGCTAGCGGTTTCTGAGCCAGATACGCAGTATTTT	CASRRQLAVSEPDTQYF
TRBD2	TRBV28	NA	TRBJ2-7	TGTGCCAGCAGTTTAGGACTAGCGTACTACGAGCAGTACTTC	CASSLGLAYYEQYF
NA	TRBV28	NA	TRBJ2-7	TGTGCCAGCAGGTCCGGGATCCTCTACGAGCAGTACTTC	CASRSGILYEQYF
NA	TRBV9	NA	TRBJ2-5	TGTGCCAGCAGCGTAGCGCCGGGGGCCCTCCAGCCAGAGACCCAGTACTTC	CASSVAPGALQPETQYF
NA	TRBV5-1	NA	TRBJ2-2	TGCGCCAGCAGCTTGGTTAGTTTTGGGGAGAACACCGGGGAGCTGTTTTTT	CASSLVSFGENTGELFF
NA	TRBV10-3	once	TRBJ2-3	TGTGCCATCAGTGCCGGGCAAAGCACAGATACGCAGTATTTT	CAISAGQSTDTQYF
NA	TRBV11-2	once	TRBJ2-5	TGTGCCAGCAGCTCGAGCACAGGGTGGGAGACCCAGTACTTC	CASSSSTGWETQYF
NA	TRBV2	NA	TRBJ2-5	TGTGCCAGCAGGGCCGGGACGTTATCTCCGGAGACCCAGTACTTC	CASRAGTLSPETQYF
TRBD2	TRBV5-4	NA	TRBJ2-1	TGTGCCAGCAGCTTGCCCAGCGGGGGGAATGAGCAGTTCTTC	CASSLPSGGNEQFF
NA	TRBV2	NA	TRBJ1-5	TGTGCCAGCAGTGAGTTGGGGGGCAATCAGCCCCAGCATTTT	CASSELGGNQPQHF
TRBD2	TRBV5-4	NA	TRBJ2-1	TGTGCCAGCAGCTTGATGACTAGCGGGAGTAGTGAGCAGTTCTTC	CASSLMTSGSSEQFF
NA	TRBV7-9	once	TRBJ2-6	TGTGCCAGCAGCTTAGGCCAGGGTGGCGGGGCCAACGTCCTGACTTTC	CASSLGQGGGANVLTF
TRBD1	TRBV29-1	NA	TRBJ2-1	TGCAGCGTTGAAGATCGGGGGCAGGGGGCAAATGAGCAGTTCTTC	CSVEDRGQGANEQFF
TRBD1	TRBV2	NA	TRBJ1-2	TGTGCCAGCAGTGAAGAATGGAGGGGGCTTGGCTACACCTTC	CASSEEWRGLGYTF
NA	TRBV5-8	NA	TRBJ2-1	TGTGCCAGCAGACGACTAGGCCCCCTCGGGGAGCAGTTCTTC	CASRRLGPLGEQFF
TRBD1	TRBV27	NA	TRBJ2-7	TGTGCCAGCAGTTTTTCGGCAGGGGGCCACGAGCAGTACTTC	CASSFSAGGHEQYF
NA	TRBV28	NA	TRBJ1-2	TGTGCCAGCATCCCCGGAGCGGGGGGAGTTGGCTATGGCTACACCTTC	CASIPGAGGVGYGYTF
NA	TRBV28	NA	TRBJ1-2	TGTGCCATTACAAACAGGACCCGGGGCTACACCTTC	CAITNRTRGYTF
NA	TRBV19	once	TRBJ1-3	TGTGCCAGTAGGACTCAGGGCTCTGGAAACACCATATATTTT	CASRTQGSGNTIYF
NA	TRBV12-5	NA	TRBJ1-2	TGTGCTAGTGGTTTGGTCGGGGGGCCTTACTATGGCTACACCTTC	CASGLVGGPYYGYTF
NA	TRBV4-1	NA	TRBJ2-1	TGCGCCAGCAGCCTACCCGGGACTGGGGGTTACAATGAGCAGTTCTTC	CASSLPGTGGYNEQFF
NA	TRBV2	NA	TRBJ2-4	TGTGCCAGCAGTTCTGAGGCCAAAAACATTCAGTACTTC	CASSSEAKNIQYF
TRBD2	TRBV4-3	NA	TRBJ2-1	TGCGCCAGCAGCCAACCGACTAGCGGGTACAATGAGCAGTTCTTC	CASSQPTSGYNEQFF
NA	TRBV27	NA	TRBJ2-2	TGTGCCAGCAGTCCACGGGGAGCCGGGGAGCTGTTTTTT	CASSPRGAGELFF
NA	TRBV18	NA	TRBJ1-3	TGTGCCAGCTTCCTTCAGGGTCACGGTGGAAACACCATATATTTT	CASFLQGHGGNTIYF
TRBD1	TRBV19	NA	TRBJ2-5	TGTGCCAGTAGTATACAGGGGGTCCCAGAGACCCAGTACTTC	CASSIQGVPETQYF
NA	TRBV11-3	NA	TRBJ2-2	TGTGCCAGCAGCTTAGATTCGGGCACCGGGGAGCTGTTTTTT	CASSLDSGTGELFF
NA	TRBV28	NA	TRBJ1-2	TGTGCCAGCAGCCTTACGCCCTATGGCTACACCTTC	CASSLTPYGYTF
TRBD2	TRBV11-2	NA	TRBJ2-7	TGTGCCAGCAGCTTAGGTCGGGGAGGGCCCCTCGAGCAGTACTTC	CASSLGRGGPLEQYF
NA	TRBV28	NA	TRBJ2-7	TGTGCCAGCAGTTTATTCCCTGTGGTGCAGGGCGAGCAGTACTTC	CASSLFPVVQGEQYF
TRBD1	TRBV4-1	NA	TRBJ2-6	TGCGCCAGCAGCCAAGGACAGGGAGCTGGGGCCAACGTCCTGACTTTC	CASSQGQGAGANVLTF
TRBD2	TRBV5-1	NA	TRBJ2-5	TGCGCCAGCAGCTTGGGTTTCGCGGGAGGAAAAGAGACCCAGTACTTC	CASSLGFAGGKETQYF
TRBD1	TRBV15	NA	TRBJ1-4	TGTGCCACCAGCAGAGATCCGGGGACAGGGGGTGAAAAACTGTTTTTT	CATSRDPGTGGEKLFF